These T cell receptor beta chains were read from a single sample in a study of lymphopenia after photon versus proton radiotherapy. Profiled with immunoSEQ multiplex PCR; TCRdb holds only in-frame clones, not every one. The sample has 50,000 to 65,000 clones, around 90% seen once. Sequenced material: peripheral blood, taken from a patient treated with proton-based radiotherapy. The receptors here all came from a man older than 75 with esophageal cancer. Both conserved end residues are part of each CDR3. Fields, in order: D gene, V gene, clone size, J gene, CDR3 protein, CDR3 DNA. The D gene is left open where the match is weak. Clone size is not always given. Where it is, it says once, few, many or a class for expanded clones.

D gene: .; V gene: TRBV18; clone size: .; J gene: TRBJ1-2; CDR3 protein: CASSPGGSGTGTYGYTF; CDR3 DNA: TGTGCCAGCTCACCGGGAGGCTCCGGTACGGGGACTTATGGCTACACCTTC
D gene: .; V gene: TRBV6-5; clone size: .; J gene: TRBJ2-7; CDR3 protein: CASRLSSTYEQYF; CDR3 DNA: TGTGCCAGCAGACTATCAAGTACCTACGAGCAGTACTTC
D gene: TRBD1; V gene: TRBV7-2; clone size: .; J gene: TRBJ1-4; CDR3 protein: CASSFGQGVTNEKLFF; CDR3 DNA: TGTGCCAGCAGCTTCGGACAGGGGGTAACTAATGAAAAACTGTTTTTT
D gene: .; V gene: TRBV12-5; clone size: .; J gene: TRBJ1-1; CDR3 protein: CASGLGHLNTEAFF; CDR3 DNA: TGTGCTAGTGGCCTGGGACACCTGAACACTGAAGCTTTCTTT
D gene: TRBD2; V gene: TRBV28; clone size: .; J gene: TRBJ2-1; CDR3 protein: CASSTHTSGRFF; CDR3 DNA: TGTGCCAGCAGTACCCATACTAGCGGGCGGTTCTTC
D gene: TRBD1; V gene: TRBV5-1; clone size: once; J gene: TRBJ2-5; CDR3 protein: CASSDLGTASGTQYF; CDR3 DNA: TGCGCCAGCAGCGACCTCGGGACAGCCTCGGGGACCCAGTACTTC
D gene: .; V gene: TRBV5-8; clone size: .; J gene: TRBJ2-3; CDR3 protein: CASVGVTDTQYF; CDR3 DNA: TGTGCCAGCGTGGGGGTCACAGATACGCAGTATTTT
D gene: TRBD1; V gene: TRBV5-5; clone size: .; J gene: TRBJ2-5; CDR3 protein: CASSLRTGDSGETQYF; CDR3 DNA: TGTGCCAGCAGCTTACGGACAGGGGATTCGGGAGAGACCCAGTACTTC
D gene: .; V gene: TRBV7-3; clone size: .; J gene: TRBJ2-2; CDR3 protein: CASSPDFGGELFF; CDR3 DNA: TGTGCCAGCAGCCCGGACTTCGGCGGGGAGCTGTTTTTT
D gene: TRBD1; V gene: TRBV10-3; clone size: .; J gene: TRBJ1-4; CDR3 protein: CAISDRQGVATNEKLFF; CDR3 DNA: TGTGCCATCAGTGATAGACAGGGGGTAGCAACTAATGAAAAACTGTTTTTT
D gene: .; V gene: TRBV18; clone size: .; J gene: TRBJ1-1; CDR3 protein: CASSPSPGGGTEAFF; CDR3 DNA: TGTGCCAGCTCACCCTCGCCGGGGGGCGGCACTGAAGCTTTCTTT
D gene: TRBD2; V gene: TRBV25-1; clone size: .; J gene: TRBJ2-3; CDR3 protein: CASSGGTSGGSNLF; CDR3 DNA: TGTGCCAGCAGTGGAGGGACTAGCGGGGGGTCAAACCTTTTT
D gene: TRBD2; V gene: TRBV27; clone size: .; J gene: TRBJ2-1; CDR3 protein: CASSWAGLAGSPNEQFF; CDR3 DNA: TGTGCCAGCAGTTGGGCGGGACTAGCGGGGTCCCCCAATGAGCAGTTCTTC
D gene: TRBD1; V gene: TRBV5-4; clone size: .; J gene: TRBJ2-2; CDR3 protein: CASGQGPGELFF; CDR3 DNA: TGTGCCAGCGGACAGGGGCCCGGGGAGCTGTTTTTT
D gene: TRBD1; V gene: TRBV19; clone size: .; J gene: TRBJ2-5; CDR3 protein: CASSITGGETQYF; CDR3 DNA: TGTGCCAGTAGTATAACAGGGGGGGAGACCCAGTACTTC
D gene: .; V gene: TRBV19; clone size: few; J gene: TRBJ1-1; CDR3 protein: CASLPFPRQGSTEAFF; CDR3 DNA: TGTGCCAGTCTACCGTTCCCCCGGCAGGGATCCACTGAAGCTTTCTTT
D gene: .; V gene: TRBV6-6; clone size: .; J gene: TRBJ1-2; CDR3 protein: CASSPGIGGYTF; CDR3 DNA: TGTGCCAGCAGCCCCGGCATTGGTGGCTACACCTTC
D gene: .; V gene: TRBV7-9; clone size: .; J gene: TRBJ2-7; CDR3 protein: CASSLVERSYEQYF; CDR3 DNA: TGTGCCAGCAGCTTAGTGGAGCGGTCCTACGAGCAGTACTTC
D gene: .; V gene: TRBV19; clone size: .; J gene: TRBJ2-3; CDR3 protein: CASRRFDGDTQYF; CDR3 DNA: TGTGCCAGCAGAAGATTCGACGGTGATACGCAGTATTTT
D gene: .; V gene: TRBV30; clone size: .; J gene: TRBJ2-3; CDR3 protein: CAWSVHQRDTQYF; CDR3 DNA: TGTGCCTGGAGTGTACATCAAAGGGATACGCAGTATTTT
D gene: .; V gene: TRBV5-1; clone size: few; J gene: TRBJ2-5; CDR3 protein: CASTSQDGEWGTQYF; CDR3 DNA: TGCGCCAGCACCTCTCAGGACGGGGAATGGGGGACCCAGTACTTC
D gene: TRBD1; V gene: TRBV9; clone size: .; J gene: TRBJ2-2; CDR3 protein: CASTGQGNTGELFF; CDR3 DNA: TGTGCCAGCACGGGACAGGGGAACACCGGGGAGCTGTTTTTT
D gene: TRBD1; V gene: TRBV4-1; clone size: few; J gene: TRBJ2-2; CDR3 protein: CASRKRDRETGELFF; CDR3 DNA: TGCGCCAGCAGGAAAAGGGACAGGGAAACCGGGGAGCTGTTTTTT
D gene: TRBD2; V gene: TRBV7-9; clone size: .; J gene: TRBJ2-5; CDR3 protein: CASSLGLAGGPQETQYF; CDR3 DNA: TGTGCCAGCAGCTTAGGACTAGCGGGAGGGCCCCAAGAGACCCAGTACTTC
D gene: TRBD2; V gene: TRBV4-3; clone size: .; J gene: TRBJ2-3; CDR3 protein: CASSQDWRGGKYTQYF; CDR3 DNA: TGCGCCAGCAGCCAAGATTGGCGGGGGGGCAAATATACGCAGTATTTT
D gene: .; V gene: TRBV14; clone size: .; J gene: TRBJ1-2; CDR3 protein: CASSPTGREKYGYTF; CDR3 DNA: TGTGCCAGCAGCCCGACAGGCCGGGAGAAGTATGGCTACACCTTC
D gene: TRBD2; V gene: TRBV4-3; clone size: .; J gene: TRBJ2-5; CDR3 protein: CASSQDRVRGSLETQYF; CDR3 DNA: TGCGCCAGCAGCCAGGATAGGGTGCGGGGGTCCCTTGAGACCCAGTACTTC
D gene: .; V gene: TRBV7-2; clone size: .; J gene: TRBJ1-5; CDR3 protein: CASTPALGAQPQHF; CDR3 DNA: TGTGCCAGCACCCCAGCCTTGGGGGCCCAGCCCCAGCATTTT
D gene: TRBD2; V gene: TRBV4-2; clone size: .; J gene: TRBJ2-1; CDR3 protein: CASSQDSAGAEQFF; CDR3 DNA: TGTGCCAGCAGCCAAGATTCAGCGGGGGCCGAGCAGTTCTTC
D gene: TRBD1; V gene: TRBV18; clone size: .; J gene: TRBJ2-6; CDR3 protein: CASSQQGQGAIGANVLTF; CDR3 DNA: TGTGCCAGCTCCCAGCAAGGACAGGGGGCGATTGGGGCCAACGTCCTGACTTTC
D gene: .; V gene: TRBV9; clone size: once; J gene: TRBJ1-5; CDR3 protein: CASSADSDQPQHF; CDR3 DNA: TGTGCCAGCAGCGCGGACAGCGATCAGCCCCAGCATTTT
D gene: .; V gene: TRBV5-6; clone size: .; J gene: TRBJ1-3; CDR3 protein: CASSWALSGNTIYF; CDR3 DNA: TGTGCCAGCTCGTGGGCCCTCTCTGGAAACACCATATATTTT
D gene: .; V gene: TRBV5-1; clone size: .; J gene: TRBJ1-2; CDR3 protein: CASSLTGALDGYTF; CDR3 DNA: TGCGCCAGCAGCCTGACGGGGGCGCTTGACGGCTACACCTTC
D gene: TRBD1; V gene: TRBV5-1; clone size: .; J gene: TRBJ2-7; CDR3 protein: CASSLRDDRDEQYF; CDR3 DNA: TGCGCCAGCAGCTTGCGGGACGACAGGGACGAGCAGTACTTC
D gene: TRBD1; V gene: TRBV6-1; clone size: few; J gene: TRBJ2-3; CDR3 protein: CASSGQGFTDTQYF; CDR3 DNA: TGTGCCAGCAGCGGACAGGGATTCACAGATACGCAGTATTTT
D gene: .; V gene: TRBV19; clone size: few; J gene: TRBJ1-1; CDR3 protein: CATKGDTEAFF; CDR3 DNA: TGTGCCACCAAGGGGGACACTGAAGCTTTCTTT
D gene: .; V gene: TRBV10-2; clone size: .; J gene: TRBJ1-5; CDR3 protein: CASSETLSNQPQHF; CDR3 DNA: TGCGCCAGCAGTGAGACACTTAGCAATCAGCCCCAGCATTTT
D gene: TRBD1; V gene: TRBV25-1; clone size: once; J gene: TRBJ1-6; CDR3 protein: CASSRDRLNSPLHF; CDR3 DNA: TGTGCCAGCAGTAGGGACAGGCTTAATTCACCCCTCCACTTT
D gene: TRBD1; V gene: TRBV29-1; clone size: .; J gene: TRBJ1-5; CDR3 protein: CSVRTGGGQPQHF; CDR3 DNA: TGCAGCGTTCGGACAGGGGGCGGGCAGCCCCAGCATTTT
D gene: TRBD1; V gene: TRBV9; clone size: .; J gene: TRBJ2-1; CDR3 protein: CASSPGQGYSEQFF; CDR3 DNA: TGTGCCAGCAGCCCTGGACAGGGTTACAGTGAGCAGTTCTTC
D gene: TRBD1; V gene: TRBV19; clone size: .; J gene: TRBJ2-7; CDR3 protein: CASSPPPGQGPYEQYF; CDR3 DNA: TGTGCCAGTAGCCCACCTCCGGGACAGGGGCCCTACGAGCAGTACTTC
D gene: .; V gene: TRBV30; clone size: .; J gene: TRBJ1-3; CDR3 protein: CAWSRIPGRTNTIYF; CDR3 DNA: TGTGCCTGGAGCCGGATCCCGGGACGGACAAACACCATATATTTT
D gene: .; V gene: TRBV28; clone size: once; J gene: TRBJ1-3; CDR3 protein: CASSFGLRGDTIYF; CDR3 DNA: TGTGCCAGCAGTTTCGGTCTAAGGGGGGACACCATATATTTT
D gene: TRBD2; V gene: TRBV10-3; clone size: .; J gene: TRBJ2-1; CDR3 protein: CAIRGLAGDNEQFF; CDR3 DNA: TGTGCCATCAGGGGACTAGCGGGGGACAATGAGCAGTTCTTC
D gene: TRBD2; V gene: TRBV9; clone size: .; J gene: TRBJ2-3; CDR3 protein: CASSPRTSWSTDTQYF; CDR3 DNA: TGTGCCAGCAGCCCACGGACTAGCTGGAGCACAGATACGCAGTATTTT
D gene: TRBD2; V gene: TRBV5-1; clone size: .; J gene: TRBJ2-1; CDR3 protein: CASTLGLAGFPRYNEQFF; CDR3 DNA: TGCGCCAGCACCTTGGGGCTAGCGGGCTTCCCCCGTTACAATGAGCAGTTCTTC
D gene: .; V gene: TRBV19; clone size: .; J gene: TRBJ2-3; CDR3 protein: CASGQPYTDTQYF; CDR3 DNA: TGTGCCAGCGGACAGCCTTACACAGATACGCAGTATTTT
D gene: .; V gene: TRBV5-1; clone size: .; J gene: TRBJ2-2; CDR3 protein: CASSFTAGRLFF; CDR3 DNA: TGCGCCAGCAGCTTTACCGCAGGGAGGCTGTTTTTT
D gene: TRBD1; V gene: TRBV30; clone size: .; J gene: TRBJ1-2; CDR3 protein: CAWNLGTAANYGYTF; CDR3 DNA: TGTGCCTGGAACCTCGGGACAGCTGCTAACTATGGCTACACCTTC
D gene: .; V gene: TRBV5-1; clone size: .; J gene: TRBJ2-7; CDR3 protein: CASSFQPQRGTYEQYF; CDR3 DNA: TGCGCCAGCAGCTTTCAACCCCAAAGGGGTACCTACGAGCAGTACTTC
D gene: TRBD1; V gene: TRBV4-3; clone size: few; J gene: TRBJ2-3; CDR3 protein: CASSQTGGVSTDTQYF; CDR3 DNA: TGCGCCAGCAGCCAAACAGGGGGCGTAAGCACAGATACGCAGTATTTT
D gene: .; V gene: TRBV7-9; clone size: few; J gene: TRBJ2-2; CDR3 protein: CASSFFRTGELFF; CDR3 DNA: TGTGCCAGCAGCTTCTTCCGGACCGGGGAGCTGTTTTTT
D gene: .; V gene: TRBV25-1; clone size: .; J gene: TRBJ1-4; CDR3 protein: CASSEWGGNEKLFF; CDR3 DNA: TGTGCCAGCAGTGAATGGGGAGGGAATGAAAAACTGTTTTTT
D gene: .; V gene: TRBV18; clone size: .; J gene: TRBJ1-4; CDR3 protein: CASSIRGTNEKLFF; CDR3 DNA: TGTGCCAGCAGCATAAGGGGAACTAATGAAAAACTGTTTTTT
D gene: TRBD1; V gene: TRBV4-2; clone size: few; J gene: TRBJ1-5; CDR3 protein: CASSQDGTGDQPQHF; CDR3 DNA: TGTGCCAGCAGCCAAGATGGGACAGGTGATCAGCCCCAGCATTTT
D gene: .; V gene: TRBV7-9; clone size: .; J gene: TRBJ1-2; CDR3 protein: CASVYGTTLSFHGYTF; CDR3 DNA: TGTGCCAGCGTATACGGGACAACTTTATCTTTCCATGGCTACACCTTC
D gene: TRBD2; V gene: TRBV30; clone size: .; J gene: TRBJ2-7; CDR3 protein: CAWSVGLAGYEQYF; CDR3 DNA: TGTGCCTGGAGTGTTGGACTAGCGGGCTACGAGCAGTACTTC
D gene: .; V gene: TRBV6-4; clone size: few; J gene: TRBJ2-7; CDR3 protein: CASFGWDRDSSYEQYF; CDR3 DNA: TGTGCCAGCTTCGGCTGGGACCGAGATAGCTCCTACGAGCAGTACTTC